The T cell receptor beta chain described here comes from a study of blood T cell repertoires in COVID-19. Across the study: There were acute and convalescent COVID-19 samples, and they came from the United States, Italy and Spain.

In the original analysis: By means of reference gene primer amplification, nucleated cell counts were estimated. Measured with immunoSEQ multiplex PCR; TCRdb has only the in-frame clones, and not every one. The V and J calls and clone size were taken over from that table, and D and trimming were inferred from the DNA. Of 150,000 to 200,000 clones detected, 75% to 90% appear once; the ten largest clones hold approximately 8%. This CDR3 contains 14 residues. In germline, CDR1 is MDHEN, CDR2 SYDVKM. After removal of 6 bases from V and 1 base from J, the junction contained 5 bases not matched to a gene. One Seattle source followed patients from active infection through their disease course.

This chain joins TRBV28 and TRBJ1-1; 7 bases agree with TRBD1. Specimen: peripheral blood. The TCR comes from a woman aged 70-85 years with COVID-19, enrolled during active disease. In DNA, the CDR3 is TGTGCCAGCAGGCCCCAGGGGGGGAACACTGAAGCTTTCTTT. Protein product: CASRPQGGNTEAFF.